The table lists the clone carrying this T cell receptor (beta chain) with a few counts. This specimen belongs to a study of patients and donors after allogeneic stem cell transplantation. CDR1 and CDR2 from the germline V gene are KGHSH and LQKENI. The CDR3 extends over 14 amino acids. With 5 bases clipped from V and 0 bases from J, the junction kept 3 bases outside the gene matches. TCRdb passed the RT-PCR reads through MiXCR, listing each CDR3 protein once. Altogether 30,000 to 35,000 distinct CDR3 sequences are present, almost 7% being singletons, with the ten largest covering approximately 35%. The sample consisted of blood, either unsorted or a sorted T cell fraction (not recorded which). The chain links TRBV18 to TRBJ2-7; 8 positions agree with TRBD2. The sequence was collected from a human donor who was either an allogeneic HSCT recipient or a stem cell or donor lymphocyte infusion donor (not recorded which). It is not recorded whose cells these are; they may come from a transplant donor. The CDR3 reads CASSLTSDSYEQYF. Here the CDR3 DNA reads TGTGCCAGCTCATTGACTAGCGACTCCTACGAGCAGTACTTC.